This section outlines one T cell receptor (beta chain) sequence together with its context. The data stem from a study of blood T cell repertoires in COVID-19. Authors' processing steps: Amplifying reference gene primers gave estimates of nucleated cell counts. Using immunoSEQ multiplex PCR, the repertoire was profiled, and TCRdb retains in-frame clones only, with some absent. The V and J calls and clone size were taken over from that table, and D and trimming were inferred from the DNA. The sample has a few hundred thousand clones, around 89% seen once. Participants were aged about 18 to 90 years, lived in 24 US areas, and enrolled virtually. Before being deemed recovered, Cohort 3 donors had two negative PCRs, clearance, or symptom resolution. The specimen was PBMCs or T cells enriched from blood (not recorded which). The TCR sequence derives from a woman aged 25 to 39 who had recovered from COVID-19.

The CDR3 region is CASSLGGLSSPLHF. In nucleotides, the CDR3 is TGTGCCAGCAGCTTGGGGGGGTTGAGTTCACCCCTCCACTTT. The chain employs TRBV7-9 and TRBJ1-6; tentative D call: TRBD1 (5 bases). Trimming removed 3 bases from V and 9 bases from J, with 12 bases in between. This CDR3 is built from 14 residues. Germline V CDR1 and CDR2: SEHNR, FQNEAQ (reference sequence). Full variable domain (missing parts from reference TRBV7-9 and TRBJ1-6): DTGVSQNPRHKITKRGQNVTFRCDPISEHNRLYWYRQTLGQGPEFLTYFQNEAQLEKSRLLSDRFSAERPKGSFSTLEIQRTEQGDSAMYLCASSLGGLSSPLHFGNGTRLTVT.